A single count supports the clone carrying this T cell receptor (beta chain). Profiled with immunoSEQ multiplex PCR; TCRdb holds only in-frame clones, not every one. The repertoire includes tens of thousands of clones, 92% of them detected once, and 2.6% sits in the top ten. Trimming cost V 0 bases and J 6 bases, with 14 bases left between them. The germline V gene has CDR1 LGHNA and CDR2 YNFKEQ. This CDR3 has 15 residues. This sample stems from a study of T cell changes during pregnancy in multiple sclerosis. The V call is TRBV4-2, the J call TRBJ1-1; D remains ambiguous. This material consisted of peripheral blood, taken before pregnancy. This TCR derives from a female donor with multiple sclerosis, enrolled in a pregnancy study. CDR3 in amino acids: CASSQDPLFESEAFF. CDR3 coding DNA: TGTGCCAGCAGCCAAGATCCCCTTTTTGAGTCTGAAGCTTTCTTT.